Shown below are 13 T cell receptor beta chains from a single sample sequenced in a study of blood T cell repertoires in COVID-19. The data were produced by immunoSEQ multiplex PCR, yet TCRdb's version contains in-frame clones alone and is incomplete. The sample has approximately 280,000 clones, around nine tenths seen once. What was sequenced was PBMCs or T cells enriched from blood (not recorded which). The receptor set was obtained from a woman between 55 and 75 years old who had recovered from COVID-19.

The rearrangement uses TRBV5-6 and TRBJ2-1; 10 bases are shared with TRBD2. CDR3 size: 15 residues. From germline, CDR1 is SGHDT and CDR2 YYEEEE. V lost 2 bases, J lost 4 bases, and 3 bases stayed unmatched. CDR3 loop: CASSFGLAEYNEQFF. CDR3 DNA sequence: TGTGCCAGCAGCTTCGGACTAGCGGAGTACAATGAGCAGTTCTTC.

The J gene is TRBJ2-3, the V gene TRBV18, with D possibly TRBD1 on 6 matching bases. The V gene's germline CDR1 is KGHSH and CDR2 LQKENI. The CDR3 has 16 amino acids. V was trimmed by 3 bases and J by 2 bases, leaving 15 bases between them. This CDR3 is CASSPQRQETTDTQYF. The CDR3 region has the DNA TGTGCCAGCTCACCTCAGCGACAGGAGACCACAGATACGCAGTATTTT.

Only a few counts were recorded for this clone. The chain uses TRBV30 and TRBJ1-3; D may be TRBD1 (5 bases). The CDR3 is 12 amino acids. CDR1 and CDR2 (germline): GTSNPN, SVGIG (reference sequence). Deletions cut 5 bases from V and 8 bases from J, with 13 bases between. CDR3 sequence reads: CAWVAGGDTIYF. DNA for the CDR3: TGTGCCTGGGTGGCAGGAGGGGACACCATATATTTT.

This clone was observed a single time. This chain uses TRBV5-4 with TRBJ1-4; a possible D gene is TRBD1 (6 bases). The CDR3 runs to 14 residues. With 4 bases removed from V and 5 bases from J, the gap between germline ends came to 12 bases. Germline CDR1 is SGHNT and CDR2 is YYREEE (reference sequence). In DNA, the CDR3 is TGTGCCAGCAGCGGGGGGGGGACAAATGAAAAACTGTTTTTT. Amino acid sequence: CASSGGGTNEKLFF.

The J gene is TRBJ1-3, the V gene TRBV19; D gene uncertain. The CDR3 extends over 14 amino acids. Germline lookup yields CDR1 LNHDA and CDR2 SQIVND (reference sequence). Trimming took off 11 bases at V and 2 bases at J, with 16 bases between the two ends. The CDR3 region is CARRRGEAGNTIYF. In DNA form, the CDR3 reads TGTGCCCGCCGCCGTGGGGAGGCTGGAAACACCATATATTTT.

This rearrangement joins TRBV19 to TRBJ1-6; TRBD1 is a possible D gene (6 bases). V was shortened by 4 bases and J by 10 bases, with 23 bases between the two germline ends. The germline CDR1 and CDR2 sequences are LNHDA and SQIVND (reference sequence). The CDR3 consists of 17 residues. The CDR3 DNA follows: TGTGCCAGTAGTAGAGCCCGGGGGGCGACTGAGGCATCACCCCTCCACTTT. Protein: CASSRARGATEASPLHF.

The gene calls are TRBV7-3 and TRBJ2-1; D ambiguous. V lost 4 bases and J 5 bases, leaving 9 bases between the germline ends. CDR1 SGHTA and CDR2 FQGTGA come from the germline V gene. The length of the CDR3 is 13 residues. The CDR3 is CASSSNLDNEQFF. CDR3 bases: TGTGCCAGCAGCTCTAACCTAGACAATGAGCAGTTCTTC.

This sequence joins TRBV3-1 (or the pseudogene TRBV3-2) and TRBJ2-1; 13 bases are shared with TRBD2. The germline gives CDR1 LGHDT, CDR2 YNNKEL (reference sequence). J gave up 5 bases and V 6 bases, and 13 bases lay outside the gene matches. This CDR3 is 18 amino acids long. CDR3 sequence (DNA): TGTGCCAGCAGGGCAGGGGGTACCGGGACTAGCGGGGACAATGAGCAGTTCTTC. This encodes CASRAGGTGTSGDNEQFF.

This clone appeared a single time. The genes are TRBV5-1 and TRBJ2-3; possibly TRBD1 for D (7 bases). CDR1 is SGHRS and CDR2 is YFSETQ in the germline V gene. V was shortened by 5 bases and J by 4 bases, with 14 bases between the two germline ends. The CDR3 runs to 14 residues. CDR3 region: CASRAGGGADTQYF. Written as DNA, the CDR3 is TGCGCCAGCAGGGCAGGGGGAGGAGCAGATACGCAGTATTTT.

V is TRBV7-2 and J is TRBJ2-1; 12 positions match TRBD2. CDR1 is SGHTA, CDR2 FQGNSA, per germline. This CDR3 spans 13 amino acids. Unmatched junction bases numbered 0, after V lost 2 bases and J lost 10 bases. CDR3 bases: TGTGCCAGCAGCTTAACTAGCGGGAGGGAGCAGTTCTTC. Translation: CASSLTSGREQFF.

This clone has just one count. The chain employs TRBV28 and TRBJ2-1, with a tentative D call TRBD1 (6 bases). The CDR3 covers 13 residues. Germline V gene data show CDR1 as MDHEN and CDR2 as SYDVKM. V lost 6 bases, J lost 4 bases, and 10 bases lay in between. For the CDR3, the DNA is TGTGCCAGCAGACTGGACAGATACAATGAGCAGTTCTTC. This codes for CASRLDRYNEQFF.

This chain connects TRBV9 to TRBJ1-2; TRBD1 agrees at 12 bases. V trimming: 5 bases; J trimming: 10 bases; junction bases outside the gene matches: 12. The CDR3 length is 15 residues. The germline gives CDR1 SGDLS, CDR2 YYNGEE. For the CDR3, the DNA is TGTGCCAGCAGTCCCAGTACGGGACAGGGGGCAGACTACACCTTC. Its translation: CASSPSTGQGADYTF.

The chain links TRBV15 to TRBJ2-7; TRBD2 aligns across 9 bases. J gave up 2 bases and V 4 bases, and 3 bases lay outside the gene matches. The CDR3 is made up of 14 amino acids. Germline lookup yields CDR1 LNHNV and CDR2 YYDKDF (reference sequence). CDR3 residues: CATSTTSGTYEQYF. In DNA form, the CDR3 reads TGTGCCACCAGCACGACTAGCGGTACCTACGAGCAGTACTTC.